This T cell receptor (beta chain) was profiled in a study of blood T cell repertoires in COVID-19. The wider study: COVID-19 samples, acute and convalescent, were from the United States, Italy and Spain. T cells, B-cell-depleted T cells, or PBMCs provided the cDNA or gDNA that served as material.

The CDR3 consists of 16 residues. The germline V gene encodes CDR1 SGHNT and CDR2 YYREEE (reference sequence). V lost 4 bases to trimming and J lost 5 bases; unmatched junction nucleotides: 9. Original methodology: Estimated nucleated cell counts came from reference gene primer amplification. Sequenced by immunoSEQ multiplex PCR; TCRdb stores in-frame clones only, minus some. Clone size and V and J calls were adopted from that table, with D and trimming inferred from the DNA. The data show roughly 200,000 clones, about 77% seen once. The sequence derives from an elderly woman with active or convalescent COVID-19. The V call is TRBV5-4, the J call TRBJ2-5, with 12 bases aligning to TRBD2. Sequencing input: peripheral blood. The DNA for the CDR3 is TGTGCCAGCAGCGAAGGACTAGCGGGGCTGGGGGAGACCCAGTACTTC. Translating it yields CASSEGLAGLGETQYF.